A selection of T cell receptor beta chains follows, all from one sample in a study of post-analysis software for immune sequencing data. MiXCR, applied by TCRdb to the PCR reads, yields one record per CDR3 protein. The sample records a few hundred thousand distinct CDR3 sequences, around 37% being singletons. Input material: blood. These receptor sequences come from a girl aged 5-17 years with multiple sclerosis. Both conserved end residues are part of each CDR3.

CDR3aa: CASSLDNSEEQFF; v_gene: TRBV11-2; j_gene: TRBJ2-1
CDR3aa: CASRQGRTEAFF; v_gene: TRBV5-1; j_gene: TRBJ1-1
CDR3aa: CASSDGLAIDEQYF; v_gene: TRBV12-3/TRBV12-4; j_gene: TRBJ2-7
CDR3aa: CASSVLAGTDTRYF; v_gene: TRBV5-5; j_gene: TRBJ2-3
CDR3aa: CASSPKGVNEQYF; v_gene: TRBV7-9; j_gene: TRBJ2-7
CDR3aa: CASSYSGRGQGYTF; v_gene: TRBV6-5; j_gene: .
CDR3aa: CASSSGGWDTDTQYF; v_gene: TRBV6-4; j_gene: TRBJ2-3
CDR3aa: CAIRDGTSGDHNEQYF; v_gene: TRBV10-3; j_gene: .
CDR3aa: CASSPSGVGYNEQFF; v_gene: TRBV18; j_gene: TRBJ2-1
CDR3aa: CSIVIQGGYTF; v_gene: TRBV29-1; j_gene: TRBJ1-2
CDR3aa: CAHGRGTSSNPDTQYF; v_gene: TRBV10-3; j_gene: TRBJ2-3
CDR3aa: CSGEGNRYEQYF; v_gene: TRBV29-1; j_gene: .
CDR3aa: CASSSPELETQYF; v_gene: TRBV7-2; j_gene: TRBJ2-5
CDR3aa: CASSAGHSSYNEQFF; v_gene: TRBV6-2/TRBV6-3; j_gene: TRBJ2-1
CDR3aa: CASSAYGGADDTQYF; v_gene: TRBV7-6; j_gene: TRBJ2-3
CDR3aa: CASTTVGQGPEAFF; v_gene: TRBV13; j_gene: TRBJ1-1
CDR3aa: CATSRDLSRTGELFF; v_gene: TRBV15; j_gene: TRBJ2-2
CDR3aa: CSTNSGQSNTGELFF; v_gene: TRBV20-1; j_gene: TRBJ2-2
CDR3aa: CAISESTGGQPQHF; v_gene: TRBV10-3; j_gene: TRBJ1-5
CDR3aa: CASSYTGVEAFF; v_gene: TRBV7-2; j_gene: TRBJ1-1
CDR3aa: CASSLRQGYSYNEQFF; v_gene: TRBV27; j_gene: TRBJ2-1
CDR3aa: CASSIGQAAGELFF; v_gene: TRBV5-1; j_gene: TRBJ2-2
CDR3aa: CASSLVSQLALPSYEQYF; v_gene: TRBV7-6; j_gene: TRBJ2-7
CDR3aa: CASRRYPDTQYF; v_gene: TRBV12-3/TRBV12-4; j_gene: TRBJ2-3
CDR3aa: CASSPTWGVNTEAFF; v_gene: TRBV27; j_gene: TRBJ1-1
CDR3aa: CAISDSMNTEAFF; v_gene: TRBV10-3; j_gene: TRBJ1-1
CDR3aa: CASSPRRTGGTGYEQYF; v_gene: TRBV4-3; j_gene: TRBJ2-7
CDR3aa: CASSETDGSNQPQHF; v_gene: TRBV2; j_gene: TRBJ1-5
CDR3aa: CASSLRQGGGHTF; v_gene: TRBV28; j_gene: TRBJ1-2
CDR3aa: CASSPRDDEQFF; v_gene: TRBV18; j_gene: TRBJ2-1
CDR3aa: CASSLTVGGEQYF; v_gene: TRBV7-9; j_gene: TRBJ2-7
CDR3aa: CRPGPTYEQYF; v_gene: TRBV20-1; j_gene: TRBJ2-7
CDR3aa: CASGDASGGFRSPLHF; v_gene: TRBV27; j_gene: TRBJ1-6
CDR3aa: CAGSPGAGETQYF; v_gene: TRBV5-1; j_gene: TRBJ2-5
CDR3aa: CSASLDRGWDTEAFF; v_gene: TRBV20-1; j_gene: TRBJ1-1
CDR3aa: CASSPLLRTGAREQYF; v_gene: TRBV4-1; j_gene: TRBJ2-5
CDR3aa: CAISEFEYGYTF; v_gene: TRBV10-3; j_gene: TRBJ1-2
CDR3aa: CASSEQGVYGYTF; v_gene: TRBV12-3/TRBV12-4; j_gene: TRBJ1-2
CDR3aa: CSARDEGGSSYNEQFF; v_gene: TRBV20-1; j_gene: TRBJ2-1
CDR3aa: CASIGGDSHQPQHF; v_gene: TRBV12-3/TRBV12-4; j_gene: TRBJ1-5
CDR3aa: CASSQLQSYNEQFF; v_gene: TRBV14; j_gene: TRBJ2-1
CDR3aa: CSARGGQGAYEQYF; v_gene: TRBV20-1; j_gene: TRBJ2-7
CDR3aa: CASSLSTSGGYEQFF; v_gene: TRBV5-5; j_gene: TRBJ2-1
CDR3aa: CAISISGGYEQYF; v_gene: TRBV10-3; j_gene: TRBJ2-7
CDR3aa: CSARDTEEAGANVLTF; v_gene: TRBV20-1; j_gene: TRBJ2-6
CDR3aa: CSVGLSTQYF; v_gene: TRBV29-1; j_gene: TRBJ2-5
CDR3aa: CASSEGRGGNTIYF; v_gene: TRBV25-1; j_gene: TRBJ1-3
CDR3aa: CAGQGAEANVLTF; v_gene: TRBV11-2; j_gene: TRBJ2-6
CDR3aa: CASSYSRGANYGYTF; v_gene: TRBV6-5; j_gene: TRBJ1-2
CDR3aa: CASSSGTLIYTQYF; v_gene: TRBV7-9; j_gene: TRBJ2-3
CDR3aa: CASPPTDRGNEKLFF; v_gene: TRBV18; j_gene: TRBJ1-4
CDR3aa: CAWGTDYSNQPQHF; v_gene: TRBV30; j_gene: TRBJ1-5
CDR3aa: CASSDPGTAGISGELFF; v_gene: TRBV10-2; j_gene: TRBJ2-2
CDR3aa: CASSPLEAHGYTF; v_gene: TRBV5-1; j_gene: TRBJ1-2
CDR3aa: CSARQGGHYGYTF; v_gene: TRBV20-1; j_gene: TRBJ1-2
CDR3aa: CASSYWTGEPQHF; v_gene: TRBV5-6; j_gene: TRBJ1-5
CDR3aa: CASSLRPSGDRSYNEQFF; v_gene: TRBV7-8; j_gene: TRBJ2-1
CDR3aa: CASSYFNQPQHF; v_gene: TRBV12-3/TRBV12-4; j_gene: TRBJ1-5
CDR3aa: CASSDGTPYEQYF; v_gene: TRBV7-2; j_gene: TRBJ2-7
CDR3aa: CSVEYHYGYTF; v_gene: TRBV29-1; j_gene: TRBJ1-2